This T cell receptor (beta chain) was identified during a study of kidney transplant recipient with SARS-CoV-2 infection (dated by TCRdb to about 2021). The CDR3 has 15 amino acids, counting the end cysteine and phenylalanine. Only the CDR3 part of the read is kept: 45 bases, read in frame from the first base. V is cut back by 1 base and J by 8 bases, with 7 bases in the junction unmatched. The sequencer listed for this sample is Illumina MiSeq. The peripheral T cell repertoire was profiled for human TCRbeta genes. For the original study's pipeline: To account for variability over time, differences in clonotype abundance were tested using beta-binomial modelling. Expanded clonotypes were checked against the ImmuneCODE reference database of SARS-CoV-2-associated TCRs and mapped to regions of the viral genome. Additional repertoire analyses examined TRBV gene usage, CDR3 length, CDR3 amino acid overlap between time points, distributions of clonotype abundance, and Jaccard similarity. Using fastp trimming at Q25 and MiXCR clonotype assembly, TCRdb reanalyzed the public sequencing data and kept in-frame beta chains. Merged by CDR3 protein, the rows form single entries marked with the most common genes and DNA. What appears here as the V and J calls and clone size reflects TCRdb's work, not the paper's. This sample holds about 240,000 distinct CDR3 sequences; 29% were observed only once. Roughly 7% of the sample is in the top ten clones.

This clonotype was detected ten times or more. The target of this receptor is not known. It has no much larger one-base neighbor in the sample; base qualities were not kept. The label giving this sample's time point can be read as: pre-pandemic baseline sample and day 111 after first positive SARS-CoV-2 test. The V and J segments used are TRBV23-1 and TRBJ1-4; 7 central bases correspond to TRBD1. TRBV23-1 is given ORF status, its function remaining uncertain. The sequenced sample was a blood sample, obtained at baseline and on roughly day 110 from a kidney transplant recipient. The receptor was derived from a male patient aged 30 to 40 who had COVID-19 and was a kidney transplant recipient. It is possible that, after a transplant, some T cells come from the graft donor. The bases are TGCGCCAGCAGTCAATGTCTACAGGGGAAGGAAAAACTGTTTTTT. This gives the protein CASSQCLQGKEKLFF.